The present T cell receptor (beta chain) was sequenced within a study of blood T cell repertoires in COVID-19. Study overall: The United States, Italy and Spain supplied acute and convalescent COVID-19 samples. The analysed material was cDNA or gDNA that came from T cells, B-cell-depleted T cells, or PBMCs.

Produced via immunoSEQ multiplex PCR; TCRdb's table is partial and in-frame only. The sample lists more than 200,000 clones, roughly 80% occurring once. Germline loops: CDR1 SGDLS, CDR2 YYNGEE. This CDR3 is built from 15 residues. V gave up 3 bases and J gave up 3 bases, with 15 bases separating them. This TCR derives from an elderly woman with acute or convalescent COVID-19. The genes are TRBV9 and TRBJ1-2; D possibly corresponds to TRBD1 (6 bases). The sample was peripheral blood. In nucleotides, the CDR3 is TGTGCCAGCAGCGCCAGTGGTGGGGGCGACTATGGCTACACCTTC. Translating gives CASSASGGGDYGYTF.